Following are 18 T cell receptor beta chains from one sample sequenced in a study of shared clonotypes between healthy human individuals (TCRdb year 2020). Libraries were prepared through the immunoSEQ multiplex PCR assay. The table comes from immuneACCESS by way of TCRdb, which keeps in-frame sequences with V and J called. Part of the clones is missing from these tables; in studies checked, under half for an unresolved V gene and the rest for unknown reasons. The sample table holds over a million clones, of which approximately 97% were seen once. The ten largest clones represent roughly 1.2% of the sample. Specimen: naive CD4+ T cells sorted from blood. The cell subset or site label here, explained by the study, means: CD45RA+ positively selected. These receptors came from a man aged 25 to 40 in good health.

The V and J genes are TRBV9 and TRBJ2-5, with D perhaps TRBD1 (6 bases). The CDR3 spans 18 residues. With 4 bases removed from V and 1 base from J, the gap between germline ends came to 23 bases. In germline, CDR1 is SGDLS, CDR2 YYNGEE. DNA for the CDR3: TGTGCCAGCAGCCTCCGTCAGGGGCTAGTTAAAGGCCAAGAGACCCAGTACTTC. It codes for CASSLRQGLVKGQETQYF.

V is TRBV27 and J is TRBJ2-7, with a weak D call TRBD1 (6 bases). Germline V gene sequence: CDR1 MNHEY, CDR2 SMNVEV (reference sequence). The ends were cut back, 4 bases at V and 1 base at J, with 8 bases in the middle. This CDR3 spans 13 amino acids. The CDR3, as DNA: TGTGCCAGCAGTTACGGGACATCCTACGAGCAGTACTTC. Translated, it gives CASSYGTSYEQYF.

The rearrangement joins TRBV7-9 to TRBJ1-1; perhaps TRBD1 as D (6 bases). The V end was cut by 8 bases, the J end by 1 base, with 17 bases between. CDR1 and CDR2 from the germline V gene are SEHNR and FQNEAQ (reference sequence). The CDR3 contains 15 residues. The CDR3 bases are TGTGCCAGCCAAAGGCAGGGGTTGAGGAACACTGAAGCTTTCTTT. It codes for CASQRQGLRNTEAFF.

This rearrangement joins TRBV27 to TRBJ2-1, with D possibly matching TRBD2 (6 bases). The V end lost 6 bases, the J end lost 10 bases, and 28 bases lay between the germline ends. Germline V gives CDR1 MNHEY, CDR2 SMNVEV (reference sequence). The CDR3 is 17 residues long. Here the CDR3 DNA reads TGTGCCAGCAGCGTAAGGTCTGGCGGGATTACCGGAAACGAGCAGTTCTTC. Protein: CASSVRSGGITGNEQFF.

V gene TRBV11-3 combines with J gene TRBJ2-5, with no clear D. Germline loops: CDR1 SGHNT, CDR2 YENEEA. V was trimmed by 0 bases and J by 5 bases, leaving 10 bases between them. This CDR3 is 14 amino acids long. CDR3 nucleotides: TGTGCCAGCAGCTTAGATATGGATTCGGAGACCCAGTACTTC. Its protein is CASSLDMDSETQYF.

V and J are TRBV28 and TRBJ1-4; 11 nucleotides line up with TRBD1. This CDR3 is built from 15 residues. V lost 4 bases and J lost 8; bases outside the gene matches: 6. Germline values: CDR1 MDHEN, CDR2 SYDVKM. CDR3 loop: CASSSPDRGREKLFF. CDR3 DNA: TGTGCCAGCAGTTCCCCGGACAGGGGGCGAGAAAAACTGTTTTTT.

This chain connects TRBV10-2 to TRBJ2-7; D gene ambiguous. The CDR3 extends over 15 amino acids. Germline CDR1 is WSHSY and CDR2 is SAAADI. Trimming shortened V by 2 bases and J by 2 bases, and 13 bases separated the two germline ends. The CDR3 sequence is CASSENTRPPYEQYF. The CDR3 nucleotides read TGCGCCAGCAGTGAGAACACTCGACCGCCCTACGAGCAGTACTTC.

The chain carries TRBV15 and TRBJ2-6, with D unclear. The CDR3 extends over 14 amino acids. The ends were cut back, 4 bases at V and 4 bases at J, with 8 bases in the middle. Looked up from germline, CDR1 is LNHNV and CDR2 is YYDKDF (reference sequence). The CDR3: CATSTHSGANVLTF. The CDR3 nucleotides read TGTGCCACCAGCACCCACTCGGGGGCCAACGTCCTGACTTTC.

The V and J genes are TRBV18 and TRBJ1-1; D not resolved. Trimming stripped 5 bases from V and 5 bases from J, with 9 bases between. CDR1 is KGHSH, CDR2 LQKENI, per germline. The CDR3 totals 12 residues. In nucleotides, the CDR3 is TGTGCCAGCTCATCCACGGGGACTGAAGCTTTCTTT. This sequence encodes CASSSTGTEAFF. The entire variable domain, with the rest obtained from reference TRBV18 and TRBJ1-1, is as follows: NAGVMQNPRHLVRRRGQEARLRCSPMKGHSHVYWYRQLPEEGLKFMVYLQKENIIDESGMPKERFSAEFPKEGPSILRIQQVVRGDSAAYFCASSSTGTEAFFGQGTRLTVV.

The chain joins TRBV15 to TRBJ2-7; 8 bases map to TRBD2. This CDR3 has 15 residues. From germline, CDR1 is LNHNV and CDR2 YYDKDF (reference sequence). V trimming: 5 bases; J trimming: 1 base; junction bases outside the gene matches: 7. CDR3 sequence reads: CATSPQLAASYEQYF. The CDR3 nucleotides read TGTGCCACCAGCCCGCAACTAGCGGCGTCCTACGAGCAGTACTTC.

The chain is built from TRBV28 and TRBJ1-2, with TRBD1 as a possible D gene (6 bases). V lost 8 bases, J lost 6 bases, and 13 bases lay in between. This CDR3 region has 12 residues. From germline, CDR1 is MDHEN and CDR2 SYDVKM. CDR3 in DNA: TGTGCCAGCTCTCAGGGGCTGGATGGCTACACCTTC. Protein product: CASSQGLDGYTF.

Points on this clone: Other DNA sequences of this sample code for an identical CDR3. The CDR3 is CASSPTSGTDTQYF. In nucleotides, the CDR3 is TGTGCCAGCAGCCCAACTAGCGGCACAGATACGCAGTATTTT. The rearrangement links TRBV5-4 to TRBJ2-3; 7 positions match TRBD2. The CDR3 length is 14 residues. V trimming: 4 bases; J trimming: 1 base; junction bases outside the gene matches: 3. From germline, CDR1 is SGHNT and CDR2 YYREEE (reference sequence).

This chain uses TRBV19 with TRBJ1-1; D uncertain. Germline CDR1 and CDR2: LNHDA and SQIVND (reference sequence). Trimming removed 3 bases at V and 0 bases at J, with 11 bases between. There are 15 residues in the CDR3. The CDR3 nucleotides are TGTGCCAGTAGTATCGGTAATCATGTGAACACTGAAGCTTTCTTT. This translates into CASSIGNHVNTEAFF.

The chain combines TRBV6-6 with TRBJ2-7; D perhaps matches TRBD1 (6 bases). The CDR3 has 15 amino acids. V lost 2 bases and J lost 3, with 14 bases in between. Germline CDR1 is MNHNY and CDR2 is SVGAGI (reference sequence). The CDR3 here is CASSYSTGRYYEQYF. The CDR3 DNA follows: TGTGCCAGCAGTTACAGTACAGGGCGGTACTACGAGCAGTACTTC.

This chain links TRBV7-2 with TRBJ2-2, with D possibly matching TRBD2 (6 bases). Germline V gene data show CDR1 as SGHTA and CDR2 as FQGNSA. The V end was cut by 6 bases, the J end by 5 bases, with 13 bases between. The CDR3 is 14 residues long. This chain's CDR3 is CASRWLAGTGELFF. In DNA, the CDR3 is TGTGCCAGCAGATGGTTGGCGGGAACCGGGGAGCTGTTTTTT.

This chain connects TRBV27 to TRBJ2-3; D gene uncertain. CDR3 length: 13 amino acids. Trimming took 2 bases from V and 4 from J, leaving 7 bases between them. Germline V CDR1 and CDR2: MNHEY, SMNVEV (reference sequence). The CDR3 is CASSLKWSDTQYF. The CDR3 DNA sequence: TGTGCCAGCAGTTTAAAATGGTCAGATACGCAGTATTTT.

J is TRBJ2-7 and V is TRBV5-4, with 16 positions matching TRBD2. CDR3 length equals 17 residues. Trimming took 1 base from V and 4 from J; bases not matched to a gene: 5. The V gene's germline CDR1 is SGHNT and CDR2 YYREEE (reference sequence). The CDR3 DNA reads TGTGCCAGCAGCTTGCCGGGACTAGCGGGAGGGCCGTACGAGCAGTACTTC. The encoded protein is CASSLPGLAGGPYEQYF. Full variable domain (missing parts from reference TRBV5-4 and TRBJ2-7): ETGVTQSPTHLIKTRGQQVTLRCSSQSGHNTVSWYQQALGQGPQFIFQYYREEENGRGNFPPRFSGLQFPNYSSELNVNALELDDSALYLCASSLPGLAGGPYEQYFGPGTRLTVT.

The chain recombines TRBV18 with TRBJ2-6; TRBD1 agrees at 8 bases. Germline lookup yields CDR1 KGHSH and CDR2 LQKENI. The CDR3 spans 17 residues. The ends lost 3 bases at V and 1 base at J; junction bases unmatched: 5. CDR3 sequence: CASSPSGGASGANVLTF. CDR3 bases: TGTGCCAGCTCACCGTCAGGGGGCGCTTCTGGGGCCAACGTCCTGACTTTC.